This TCR beta chain was identified during a study of blood T cell repertoires in COVID-19. This table comes from immunoSEQ multiplex PCR, and its TCRdb copy is limited to in-frame clones, with some not included. Of roughly 200,000 clones in the sample, 85% were seen once. Trimming at V came to 3 bases and at J to 10 bases, leaving 5 bases not matched to a gene. CDR1 is GTSNPN, CDR2 SVGIG, per germline (reference sequence). The CDR3 contains 14 residues. The sequenced sample was PBMCs or T cells enriched from blood (not recorded which). This sequence was found in a man aged 35 to 55 who had recovered from COVID-19. The V gene is TRBV30, the J gene TRBJ2-1; 14 bases are shared with TRBD2. The CDR3 loop is CAWRGLAGGGEQFF. In DNA form, the CDR3 reads TGTGCCTGGAGAGGACTAGCGGGAGGAGGAGAGCAGTTCTTC.